These T cell receptor beta chains were read from a single sample in a study of blood T cell repertoires in COVID-19. Profiled with immunoSEQ multiplex PCR; TCRdb holds only in-frame clones, not every one. The table has 65,000 to 90,000 clones, 80% to 90% seen once; the top ten hold roughly 4.8%. Material: peripheral blood. The source is a woman older than 75 with active or convalescent COVID-19. The CDR3 runs from the conserved cysteine through the conserved F or W. Fields, in order: CDR3 protein, J gene, V gene.

CASSYSGGVDEQFF | TRBJ2-1 | TRBV6-2/TRBV6-3
CASSSGTGYLTEAFF | TRBJ1-1 | TRBV27
CASSIGLALYNEQFF | TRBJ2-1 | TRBV6-2/TRBV6-3
CASSELGTDNSPLHF | TRBJ1-6 | TRBV6-1
CASSLAGRGEIAANGYTF | TRBJ1-2 | TRBV5-1
CASSLTGWNTEAFF | TRBJ1-1 | TRBV4-2
CASSPSGTEQYF | TRBJ2-7 | TRBV7-9
CASSELRTSGNEQFF | TRBJ2-1 | TRBV25-1
CASSYVQGWIEKLFF | TRBJ1-4 | TRBV28
CASSLGRGYYEQYF | TRBJ2-7 | TRBV5-6
CATSKIAGGTDTQYF | TRBJ2-3 | TRBV24-1
CASSYRDRVRYGYTF | TRBJ1-2 | TRBV5-6
CASSQDRGLNTIYF | TRBJ1-3 | TRBV4-1
CSVSPRAANTGELFF | TRBJ2-2 | TRBV29-1
CARGGWADKNTGELFF | TRBJ2-2 | TRBV21-1